This T cell receptor beta chain was sequenced during a study of blood T cell repertoires in COVID-19. For this clone: The same CDR3 arises from other DNA sequences in this sample as well.

CDR1 is SGDLS, CDR2 YYNGEE, per germline. The V and J ends lost 2 bases and 1 base, in that order; junction bases with no gene match: 0. The CDR3 consists of 17 residues. Produced via immunoSEQ multiplex PCR; TCRdb's table is partial and in-frame only. Of approximately 110,000 clones in the sample, 85% to 90% were seen once. The origin of this receptor is a human donor in a cohort sampled during active COVID-19. Sequenced material: peripheral blood. This chain uses TRBV9 with TRBJ2-2; 15 bases line up with TRBD2. The CDR3 region is CASSVGLAGGNTGELFF. The CDR3 coding sequence is TGTGCCAGCAGCGTGGGACTAGCGGGGGGGAACACCGGGGAGCTGTTTTTT.